This T cell receptor (beta chain) derives from a study of OX40 agonist ivuxolimab in advanced cancers. This table comes from immunoSEQ multiplex PCR, and its TCRdb copy is limited to in-frame clones, with some not included. The sample has about 63,000 clones, 85% to 90% seen once. This clone was counted once. Antigen specificity is unknown. Study-wide results and limits: Expanded peripheral T-cell antigen specificity went undetermined. Patients who responded partially at 0.1-3.0 mg/kg showed clonal expansion ranking among the lowest.

The sample in question was CD4+ or CD8+ T cells sorted from blood, obtained in a trial of the OX40 agonist ivuxolimab. This receptor was taken from an adult with an advanced solid tumor such as melanoma, head and neck, liver or kidney cancer.

CDR3 in DNA: TGCGCCAGCAGCTTACTAGCGGGAGTTGAAGAGCAGTACTTC. As protein: CASSLLAGVEEQYF. This chain uses TRBV5-1 with TRBJ2-7; TRBD2 aligns across 11 bases. Germline V gene lookup returns CDR1 SGHRS and CDR2 YFSETQ. V shed 2 bases, J shed 7 bases, and the junction held 5 bases outside the gene matches. This CDR3 region has 14 residues.